Listed here are 21 T cell receptor beta chains from one sample, sequenced in a study of shared clonotypes between healthy human individuals. As defined, naive CD8 cells were CD45RO-negative and positively selected for CCR7, with terminally differentiated effector memory CD45RA+ cells excluded. Profiling relied on immunoSEQ multiplex PCR, and the TCRdb table lists in-frame clones only, not all of them. The sample shows 1.5 million to 2.5 million clones, around 96% of them seen only once. Sequencing was performed on naive CD8+ T cells sorted from blood. These receptors originate from a man aged 18 to 30 in good health.

The rearrangement links TRBV13 to TRBJ1-6; D is perhaps TRBD1 (5 bases). The germline CDR1 and CDR2 sequences are PRHDT and FYEKMQ (reference sequence). Trimming removed 1 base at V and 7 bases at J, with 11 bases between. There are 15 residues in the CDR3. CDR3: CASSLEGSGNSPLHF. The CDR3 nucleotides are TGTGCCAGCAGCTTAGAGGGGTCGGGGAATTCACCCCTCCACTTT.

The chain couples TRBV10-2 to TRBJ2-5; TRBD1 matches at 7 bases. The germline CDR1 and CDR2 sequences are WSHSY and SAAADI. With V trimmed by 4 bases and J by 3 bases, 11 bases remained unmatched. This CDR3 region has 16 residues. Here the CDR3 DNA reads TGCGCCAGCAGTGCAGGCGTGGGGACAGCAAAAGAGACCCAGTACTTC. Translated: CASSAGVGTAKETQYF.

To note about this clone: The same CDR3 arises from other DNA sequences in this sample as well. This chain links TRBV9 with TRBJ2-6; D gene uncertain. Trimming cost V 0 bases and J 1 base, with 5 bases left between them. CDR1 is SGDLS, CDR2 YYNGEE, per germline. This CDR3 spans 15 amino acids. CDR3 loop: CASSVVVSGANVLTF. CDR3 coding DNA: TGTGCCAGCAGCGTAGTCGTGTCTGGGGCCAACGTCCTGACTTTC.

V gene TRBV6-6 combines with J gene TRBJ1-6; D is ambiguous. The V gene's germline CDR1 is MNHNY and CDR2 SVGAGI (reference sequence). V shed 2 bases and J shed 13 bases, with 0 bases lying between them. This CDR3 spans 9 amino acids. Here the CDR3 reads CASSYPLHF. DNA for the CDR3: TGTGCCAGCAGTTACCCCCTCCACTTT.

This chain joins TRBV13 and TRBJ2-7; D might be TRBD1 (5 bases). This CDR3 is 13 amino acids long. Germline loops: CDR1 PRHDT, CDR2 FYEKMQ (reference sequence). Trimming took 4 bases from V and 2 from J, leaving 9 bases between them. The CDR3 sequence: CASSSQGTYEQYF. CDR3 nucleotides: TGTGCCAGCAGCTCTCAGGGAACCTACGAGCAGTACTTC.

V is TRBV4-1 and J is TRBJ1-2; TRBD1 is a possible D gene (5 bases). Germline CDR1 is MGHRA and CDR2 is YSYEKL. The V end lost 3 bases, the J end lost 4 bases, and 12 bases lay between the germline ends. The CDR3 consists of 14 residues. The CDR3 reads CASSHRGAGYGYTF. The CDR3 DNA follows: TGCGCCAGCAGCCACCGGGGCGCCGGCTATGGCTACACCTTC.

This chain links TRBV2 with TRBJ1-2; D gene unclear. This CDR3 contains 12 residues. Trimming removed 11 bases from V and 9 bases from J, with 19 bases in between. The germline V gene encodes CDR1 SNHLY and CDR2 FYNNEI. CDR3 coding DNA: TGTGCCGGTCTATTAGGTCTAATGCGCTACACCTTC. Protein sequence: CAGLLGLMRYTF.

The V and J genes are TRBV28 and TRBJ1-2; 8 bases agree with TRBD1. The CDR3 runs to 16 residues. V lost 3 bases and J lost 2; bases outside the gene matches: 8. CDR1 MDHEN and CDR2 SYDVKM come from the germline V gene. The CDR3 nucleotides are TGTGCCAGCAGTTTTCTCGGACAGGGTGGCAACTATGGCTACACCTTC. This sequence encodes CASSFLGQGGNYGYTF.

The rearrangement links TRBV2 to TRBJ1-6; the D is unclear. V was cut by 2 bases and J by 6 bases, with 11 bases left in between. The CDR3 covers 15 residues. Germline V lookup: CDR1 SNHLY, CDR2 FYNNEI. CDR3 bases: TGTGCCAGCAGTGAAAGGGAGGAATTTAATTCACCCCTCCACTTT. Its protein product is CASSEREEFNSPLHF.

The V call is TRBV7-9, the J call TRBJ2-3; 14 bases line up with TRBD2. With V trimmed by 5 bases and J by 3 bases, 4 bases remained unmatched. Germline assignment: CDR1 SEHNR and CDR2 FQNEAQ (reference sequence). This CDR3 spans 16 amino acids. In DNA, the CDR3 is TGTGCCAGCAGCGGAGGACTAGCGGGAGGAACAGATACGCAGTATTTT. This gives the protein CASSGGLAGGTDTQYF. Filled out from reference TRBV7-9 and TRBJ2-3, the complete variable domain reads DTGVSQNPRHKITKRGQNVTFRCDPISEHNRLYWYRQTLGQGPEFLTYFQNEAQLEKSRLLSDRFSAERPKGSFSTLEIQRTEQGDSAMYLCASSGGLAGGTDTQYFGPGTRLTVL.

The chain uses TRBV19 and TRBJ1-2; a possible D gene is TRBD1 (5 bases). Deletions cut 4 bases from V and 4 bases from J, with 25 bases between. The CDR3 contains 18 residues. Germline values: CDR1 LNHDA, CDR2 SQIVND (reference sequence). The CDR3 sequence is CASSSRDPRMGLSYGYTF. The CDR3, as DNA: TGTGCCAGTAGTAGCCGGGACCCTAGAATGGGCTTAAGCTATGGCTACACCTTC.

The rearrangement joins TRBV11-2 to TRBJ1-2; 7 bases fit TRBD1. CDR3 length equals 14 residues. V dropped 5 bases and J dropped 3; count of bases not matched to a gene: 6. Germline loops: CDR1 SGHAT, CDR2 FQNNGV. This CDR3 reads CASSVQGLHYGYTF. The DNA for the CDR3 is TGTGCCAGCAGCGTACAGGGGTTGCACTATGGCTACACCTTC.

This clone was recorded once. The rearrangement links TRBV12-5 to TRBJ2-3, with TRBD2 matching 12 bases. V shed 10 bases and J 6 bases; nucleotides not matched to a gene: 8. Germline V gives CDR1 LGHNT, CDR2 FRNRAP. This CDR3 is 14 amino acids long. The CDR3 region has the DNA TGTGCTACCCTAGCGGGAGGGACCCCGGATACGCAGTATTTT. Encoded protein: CATLAGGTPDTQYF.

A note on this clone: This sample includes further DNA sequences coding for the same CDR3. This chain connects TRBV6-5 to TRBJ1-2; a weak D match, TRBD1 (6 bases). Germline V gives CDR1 MNHEY, CDR2 SVGAGI. The CDR3 loop spans 14 amino acids. The V gene lost 0 bases and the J gene lost 5 bases, with 10 bases spanning the gap. CDR3 DNA: TGTGCCAGCAGTTACTCGGAGGGGGGATATGGCTACACCTTC. Translated: CASSYSEGGYGYTF.

This clone was detected only once. This chain joins TRBV27 and TRBJ1-1; D ambiguous. This CDR3 contains 11 residues. Trimming cost V 7 bases and J 6 bases, with 9 bases left between them. CDR1 and CDR2 from the germline V gene are MNHEY and SMNVEV (reference sequence). The DNA of the CDR3 is TGTGCCAGCATTAGTGCTGCTGAAGCTTTCTTT. Translating gives CASISAAEAFF.

The chain employs TRBV5-1 and TRBJ2-3; D not resolved. V was trimmed by 3 bases and J by 0 bases, leaving 14 bases between them. Germline values: CDR1 SGHRS, CDR2 YFSETQ. The CDR3 extends over 16 amino acids. In nucleotides, the CDR3 is TGCGCCAGCAGCTACCGCACTTCGACTAGCACAGATACGCAGTATTTT. Its protein is CASSYRTSTSTDTQYF.

The table lists this clone with a count of one. The chain is built from TRBV7-3 and TRBJ1-1; D perhaps matches TRBD1 (6 bases). Per germline, CDR1 SGHTA and CDR2 FQGTGA. The CDR3 runs 13 residues. V was pared by 4 bases and J by 5 bases, with 11 bases between. This CDR3 is CASSSGVWTEAFF. The CDR3 nucleotides are TGTGCCAGCAGCTCAGGGGTTTGGACTGAAGCTTTCTTT.

On this clone: Other DNA sequences in this sample translate to the same CDR3. The chain has TRBV4-1 and TRBJ2-7; 8 bases align to TRBD1. V was pared by 4 bases and J by 0 bases, with 2 bases of the junction left unmatched. There are 14 residues in the CDR3. Germline lookup yields CDR1 MGHRA and CDR2 YSYEKL. The CDR3 DNA follows: TGCGCCAGCAGCCCGGGGACAGGCTCCTACGAGCAGTACTTC. Encoded protein: CASSPGTGSYEQYF.

This rearrangement joins TRBV7-8 to TRBJ1-5; no clear D. The CDR3 extends over 12 amino acids. Trimming left V 1 base short and J 7 bases short, with 5 bases between. Germline V CDR1 and CDR2: SGHVS, FQNEAQ. The chain's CDR3 is CASSLGMQPQHF. The CDR3 nucleotides read TGTGCCAGCAGCTTAGGGATGCAGCCCCAGCATTTT.

The chain joins TRBV2 to TRBJ1-4; D is unclear. Germline CDR1 SNHLY, CDR2 FYNNEI. This CDR3 is built from 14 residues. Trimming took 1 base from V and 8 from J, leaving 11 bases between them. CDR3 nucleotides: TGTGCCAGCAGTGAAGGCTACCTCGGCGAAAAACTGTTTTTT. The encoded protein is CASSEGYLGEKLFF.

In this sample, this clone turned up once. The gene calls are TRBV11-2 and TRBJ2-7, with 11 positions matching TRBD2. From germline, CDR1 is SGHAT and CDR2 FQNNGV. This CDR3 is 15 amino acids long. J lost 7 bases, V lost 2 bases, and 7 bases had no gene match. Here the CDR3 DNA reads TGTGCCAGCAGCTTAACCCCGACTAGCGGGATTGAGCAGTACTTC. Translated: CASSLTPTSGIEQYF.